What follows describes a single T cell receptor beta chain. The record originates from a study of cytomegalovirus exposure and HLA in healthy donors. The CDR3 has 15 residues. With V trimmed by 2 bases and J by 4 bases, 7 bases remained unmatched. Germline V gene data show CDR1 as MNHEY and CDR2 as SVGAGI. Both 60 Vbeta primers and 13 Jbeta primers went into the PCR. Sequencing was performed with immunoSEQ multiplex PCR; in TCRdb, only in-frame clones are kept and a portion is missing. The table includes more than 35,000 clones, about 70% detected once. The chain is built from TRBV6-5 and TRBJ1-1, with 7 bases aligning to TRBD1. The sample consisted of PBMCs. The TCR originated in a man in his forties in good health and CMV-seronegative. The CDR3 DNA follows: TGTGCCAGCAGTTACGTGACAGGGCTTACCACTGAAGCTTTCTTT. Amino acid sequence: CASSYVTGLTTEAFF.